One sample yielded the 22 T cell receptor beta chains listed below, sequenced in a study of naive CD8 T cells in extremely preterm neonates. Without labor or membrane rupture, elective cesareans at roughly 37-41 weeks supplied term cord blood. The table came from immunoSEQ multiplex PCR; TCRdb's copy has only in-frame clones and leaves some out. The sample includes roughly 4,700 clones, roughly 97% of them seen just once. Sequencing used naive CD8+ T cells from cord blood. The receptors shown here come from a newborn in good health.

V usage is TRBV11-2 and J usage is TRBJ2-7; 7 bases are shared with TRBD2. J was trimmed by 4 bases and V by 8 bases; bases with no gene match: 8. This CDR3 contains 13 residues. Germline values: CDR1 SGHAT, CDR2 FQNNGV. CDR3: CASGASRGYEQYF. The CDR3 DNA sequence: TGTGCCAGCGGAGCTTCGCGGGGGTACGAGCAGTACTTC.

The chain carries TRBV7-6 and TRBJ2-7; TRBD1 agrees at 8 bases. Trimming removed 3 bases from V and 3 bases from J; junction bases left unmatched: 7. The CDR3 is 15 residues long. CDR1 SGHVS and CDR2 FNYEAQ come from the germline V gene. The CDR3 protein is CASSLGTGNHYEQYF. The CDR3 coding sequence is TGTGCCAGCAGCTTGGGGACAGGTAATCACTACGAGCAGTACTTC.

J is TRBJ2-4 and V is TRBV29-1; weak D call: TRBD2 (5 bases). The CDR3 is 15 amino acids. V was pared by 4 bases and J by 2 bases, with 15 bases between. Germline V gene lookup returns CDR1 SQVTM and CDR2 ANQGSEA. As DNA, the CDR3 is TGCAGCGTTGTACGAGGGTTGGGAACCAAAAACATTCAGTACTTC. Residues: CSVVRGLGTKNIQYF.

The chain joins TRBV19 to TRBJ1-6; TRBD1 matches 8 bases. The CDR3 extends over 14 amino acids. The ends lost 7 bases at V and 9 bases at J; junction bases unmatched: 8. Germline assignment: CDR1 LNHDA and CDR2 SQIVND (reference sequence). CDR3 residues: CASTPTGEVSPLHF. DNA for the CDR3: TGTGCCAGTACCCCGACAGGGGAGGTTTCACCCCTCCACTTT. The full variable domain, completed using reference TRBV19 and TRBJ1-6, is DGGITQSPKYLFRKEGQNVTLSCEQNLNHDAMYWYRQDPGQGLRLIYYSQIVNDFQKGDIAEGYSVSREKKESFPLTVTSAQKNPTAFYLCASTPTGEVSPLHFGNGTRLTVT.

V usage is TRBV4-1 and J usage is TRBJ1-1; the match to TRBD1 covers 8 bases. Germline V gene lookup returns CDR1 MGHRA and CDR2 YSYEKL. This CDR3 has 15 residues. V dropped 1 base and J dropped 1; count of bases not matched to a gene: 2. CDR3 sequence: CASSQAGTGNTEAFF. CDR3 DNA: TGCGCCAGCAGCCAAGCCGGGACAGGGAACACTGAAGCTTTCTTT.

The chain combines TRBV6-4 with TRBJ1-5; D uncertain. Germline-derived CDR1 and CDR2 are MRHNA and SNTAGT. CDR3 size: 16 residues. V gave up 2 bases and J gave up 0 bases, with 11 bases separating them. The CDR3 spells CASSDRGVGSNQPQHF. CDR3 in DNA: TGTGCCAGCAGTGACCGTGGAGTAGGTAGCAATCAGCCCCAGCATTTT.

The chain carries TRBV9 and TRBJ2-2, with 10 nucleotides matching TRBD2. J lost 1 base, V lost 3 bases, and 0 bases had no gene match. The CDR3 length is 15 residues. Germline V gene sequence: CDR1 SGDLS, CDR2 YYNGEE. The CDR3 region is CASSGTSGNTGELFF. DNA of the CDR3: TGTGCCAGCAGCGGGACTAGCGGGAACACCGGGGAGCTGTTTTTT.

The chain carries TRBV14 and TRBJ2-3; TRBD2 might be the D (5 bases). Germline CDR1 and CDR2: SGHDN and FVKESK. This CDR3 comprises 17 residues. The V and J ends lost 1 base and 0 bases respectively, with 14 bases between them. This CDR3 reads CASSQALGITSTDTQYF. Written as DNA, the CDR3 is TGTGCCAGCAGCCAAGCGCTCGGGATAACTAGCACAGATACGCAGTATTTT.

This chain connects TRBV29-1 to TRBJ2-2, with D perhaps matching TRBD1 (6 bases). CDR1 is SQVTM, CDR2 ANQGSEA, per germline. This CDR3 is 13 amino acids long. V was pared by 7 bases and J by 5 bases, with 14 bases between. In DNA, the CDR3 is TGCAGCGGTATAGGGGGAAGGACCGGGGAGCTGTTTTTT. It yields the protein CSGIGGRTGELFF.

The chain links TRBV7-3 to TRBJ2-1, with TRBD1 identical over 10 bases. Germline V lookup: CDR1 SGHTA, CDR2 FQGTGA. V gave up 2 bases and J gave up 9 bases; unmatched junction bases: 10. This CDR3 is built from 16 residues. The CDR3 region is CASSLGTGEGMGEQFF. CDR3 nucleotides: TGTGCCAGCAGCTTAGGGACAGGGGAAGGTATGGGTGAGCAGTTCTTC.

This clone was counted a single time. The V gene is TRBV4-1, the J gene TRBJ2-7, with TRBD2 as a possible D gene (6 bases). The V and J ends lost 0 bases and 2 bases respectively, with 8 bases between them. Germline V CDR1 and CDR2: MGHRA, YSYEKL. The CDR3 is 14 amino acids. The CDR3 region is CASSQDSGTYEQYF. Here the CDR3 DNA reads TGCGCCAGCAGCCAAGATAGCGGTACCTACGAGCAGTACTTC.

The chain employs TRBV4-1 and TRBJ1-5; D might be TRBD1 (5 bases). The CDR3 is 14 amino acids. Trimming stripped 3 bases from V and 5 bases from J, with 11 bases between. CDR1 and CDR2 (germline): MGHRA, YSYEKL. The CDR3 loop reads CASSHGRGYQPQHF. The DNA for the CDR3 is TGCGCCAGCAGCCACGGACGGGGGTATCAGCCCCAGCATTTT.

The genes are TRBV30 and TRBJ1-2, with 7 bases that match TRBD1. The CDR3 has 13 amino acids. Germline lookup yields CDR1 GTSNPN and CDR2 SVGIG (reference sequence). The trim removed 3 bases at V and 4 bases at J, leaving 5 bases unmatched. CDR3: CAWRTGAVYGYTF. The DNA for the CDR3 is TGTGCCTGGAGAACAGGGGCCGTCTATGGCTACACCTTC.

This chain links TRBV27 with TRBJ2-7; 9 positions match TRBD2. Trimming removed 6 bases from V and 5 bases from J; junction bases left unmatched: 8. The CDR3 runs to 14 residues. Germline CDR1 and CDR2: MNHEY and SMNVEV (reference sequence). CDR3 nucleotide sequence: TGTGCCAGCAGCCTTAGCGGGAGTGGGAACGAGCAGTACTTC. It specifies CASSLSGSGNEQYF.

The rearrangement uses TRBV4-1 and TRBJ1-1; 9 bases fit TRBD1. CDR1 and CDR2 (germline): MGHRA, YSYEKL. With 2 bases clipped from V and 2 bases from J, the junction kept 0 bases outside the gene matches. The length of the CDR3 is 14 residues. The CDR3 loop is CASSQTGGNTEAFF. The CDR3 DNA sequence: TGCGCCAGCAGCCAAACAGGGGGCAACACTGAAGCTTTCTTT.

The rearrangement links TRBV6-6 to TRBJ2-3, with 9 bases fitting TRBD2. CDR3 length equals 16 residues. Germline V gene lookup returns CDR1 MNHNY and CDR2 SVGAGI (reference sequence). Trimming cost V 1 base and J 2 bases; bases outside gene matches: 4. This CDR3 reads CASSYWLAGPTDTQYF. The CDR3 DNA reads TGTGCCAGCAGTTACTGGCTAGCGGGGCCCACAGATACGCAGTATTTT.

This rearrangement joins TRBV6-4 to TRBJ2-1, with 9 nucleotides matching TRBD2. Germline V gene sequence: CDR1 MRHNA, CDR2 SNTAGT. The ends lost 3 bases at V and 7 bases at J; junction bases unmatched: 1. The CDR3 covers 13 residues. In nucleotides, the CDR3 is TGTGCCAGCAGTGAAGGACTAGCGAATGAGCAGTTCTTC. It encodes CASSEGLANEQFF.

V gene TRBV6-1 combines with J gene TRBJ2-7; TRBD2 agrees at 8 bases. The CDR3 runs to 15 residues. Germline V gene data show CDR1 as MNHNS and CDR2 as SASEGT. After removal of 2 bases from V and 1 base from J, the junction contained 4 bases not matched to a gene. CDR3 DNA sequence: TGTGCCAGCAGTGAATTGAGCGGGAGTTCCTACGAGCAGTACTTC. Translation gives CASSELSGSSYEQYF.

The chain recombines TRBV6-5 with TRBJ2-7, with TRBD1 matching 10 bases. Trimming at V came to 7 bases and at J to 4 bases, leaving 10 bases not matched to a gene. From germline, CDR1 is MNHEY and CDR2 SVGAGI. The CDR3 totals 15 residues. The DNA for the CDR3 is TGTGCCAGCACCCTACCGGGACAGGGGAAGTACGAGCAGTACTTC. As protein: CASTLPGQGKYEQYF.

The genes are TRBV27 and TRBJ1-5, with D unresolved. The CDR3 runs 14 residues. Germline CDR1 MNHEY, CDR2 SMNVEV (reference sequence). V gave up 6 bases and J gave up 0 bases, with 9 bases separating them. The CDR3 protein is CASRSGYSNQPQHF. Written as DNA, the CDR3 is TGTGCCAGCAGGTCCGGGTATAGCAATCAGCCCCAGCATTTT.

V and J are TRBV5-5 and TRBJ1-4; D is perhaps TRBD1 (5 bases). Germline lookup yields CDR1 SGHKS and CDR2 YYEKEE (reference sequence). This CDR3 has 16 amino acids. The ends were cut back, 3 bases at V and 10 bases at J, with 22 bases in the middle. CDR3 sequence: CASSSWDFRAEGKLFF. CDR3 DNA sequence: TGTGCCAGCAGCTCATGGGACTTCCGGGCGGAGGGAAAACTGTTTTTT. Based on the CDR3 plus reference TRBV5-5 and TRBJ1-4, the full variable domain is DAGVTQSPTHLIKTRGQQVTLRCSPISGHKSVSWYQQVLGQGPQFIFQYYEKEERGRGNFPDRFSARQFPNYSSELNVNALLLGDSALYLCASSSWDFRAEGKLFFGSGTQLSVL.

This sequence joins TRBV27 and TRBJ2-7; 7 nucleotides line up with TRBD1. CDR3 length: 12 amino acids. Unmatched junction bases numbered 2, after V lost 5 bases and J lost 4 bases. CDR1 and CDR2 from the germline V gene are MNHEY and SMNVEV (reference sequence). CDR3 amino acids: CASSIQGYEQYF. The CDR3 DNA reads TGTGCCAGCAGTATACAGGGGTACGAGCAGTACTTC.